This TCR beta chain was found in a study of T cell responses to AZD1222 COVID-19 vaccine. Method: immunoSEQ multiplex PCR; TCRdb's copy keeps in-frame clones and lacks some. This table has approximately 82,000 clones, 90% appearing once. Trimming removed 2 bases from V and 1 base from J, with 14 bases in between. CDR1 and CDR2 (germline): SGHDN, FVKESK. This CDR3 is 16 amino acids long. This TCR was recovered from an adult in good health. The chain recombines TRBV14 with TRBJ1-1; the D gene is possibly TRBD1 (5 bases). This specimen was peripheral blood, taken on day 0 of AZD1222 vaccination. This CDR3 is CASSQRGAFGNTEAFF. As DNA, the CDR3 is TGTGCCAGCAGCCAAAGAGGGGCGTTCGGGAACACTGAAGCTTTCTTT.